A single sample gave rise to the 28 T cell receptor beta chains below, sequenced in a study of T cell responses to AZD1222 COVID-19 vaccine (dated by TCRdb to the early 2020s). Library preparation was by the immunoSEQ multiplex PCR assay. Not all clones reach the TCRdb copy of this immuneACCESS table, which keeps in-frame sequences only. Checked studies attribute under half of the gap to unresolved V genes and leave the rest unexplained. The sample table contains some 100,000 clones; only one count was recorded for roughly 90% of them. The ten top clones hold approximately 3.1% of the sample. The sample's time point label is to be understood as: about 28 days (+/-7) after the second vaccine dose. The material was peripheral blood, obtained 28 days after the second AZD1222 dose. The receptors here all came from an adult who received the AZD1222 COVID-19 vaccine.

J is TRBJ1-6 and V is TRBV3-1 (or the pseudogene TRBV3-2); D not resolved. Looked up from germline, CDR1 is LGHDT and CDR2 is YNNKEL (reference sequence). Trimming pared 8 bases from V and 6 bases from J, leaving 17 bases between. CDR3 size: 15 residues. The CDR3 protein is CASQPTSVANSPLHF. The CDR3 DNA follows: TGTGCCAGCCAACCTACATCGGTCGCTAATTCACCCCTCCACTTT.

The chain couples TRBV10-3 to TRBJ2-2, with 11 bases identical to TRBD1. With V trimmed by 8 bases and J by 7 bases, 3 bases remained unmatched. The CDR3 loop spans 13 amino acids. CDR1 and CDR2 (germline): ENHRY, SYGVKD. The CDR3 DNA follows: TGTGCCATCGGACAGGGGGCTATCGGGGAGCTGTTTTTT. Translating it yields CAIGQGAIGELFF.

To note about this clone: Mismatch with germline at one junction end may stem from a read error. CDR3 nucleotides: TGTGCCTGGAGTGTAGAGCGGAACTACGGCTACACCTTC. Its protein is CAWSVERNYGYTF. The gene calls are TRBV30 and TRBJ1-2; D is ambiguous. Germline V gives CDR1 GTSNPN, CDR2 SVGIG (reference sequence). This CDR3 is built from 13 residues.

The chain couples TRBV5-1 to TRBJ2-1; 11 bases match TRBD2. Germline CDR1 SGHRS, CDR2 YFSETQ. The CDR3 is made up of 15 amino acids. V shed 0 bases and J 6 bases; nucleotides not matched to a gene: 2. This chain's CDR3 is CASSLVAGGINEQFF. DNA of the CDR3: TGCGCCAGCAGCTTGGTAGCGGGGGGGATCAATGAGCAGTTCTTC. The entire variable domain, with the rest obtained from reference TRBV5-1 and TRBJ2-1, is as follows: KAGVTQTPRYLIKTRGQQVTLSCSPISGHRSVSWYQQTPGQGLQFLFEYFSETQRNKGNFPGRFSGRQFSNSRSEMNVSTLELGDSALYLCASSLVAGGINEQFFGPGTRLTVL.

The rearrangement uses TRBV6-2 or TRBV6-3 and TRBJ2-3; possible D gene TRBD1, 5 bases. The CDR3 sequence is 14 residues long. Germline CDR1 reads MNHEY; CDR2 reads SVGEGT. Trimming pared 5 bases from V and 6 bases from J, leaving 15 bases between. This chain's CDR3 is CASSRQGWVDTQYF. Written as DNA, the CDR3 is TGTGCCAGCAGTCGCCAGGGATGGGTCGATACGCAGTATTTT.

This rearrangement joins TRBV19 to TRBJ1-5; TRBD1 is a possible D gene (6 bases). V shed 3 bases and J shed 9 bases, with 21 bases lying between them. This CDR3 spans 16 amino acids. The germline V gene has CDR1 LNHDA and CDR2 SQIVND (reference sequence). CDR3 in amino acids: CASSIQGTARVGPQHF. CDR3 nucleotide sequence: TGTGCCAGTAGTATTCAGGGGACGGCGCGAGTAGGGCCCCAGCATTTT.

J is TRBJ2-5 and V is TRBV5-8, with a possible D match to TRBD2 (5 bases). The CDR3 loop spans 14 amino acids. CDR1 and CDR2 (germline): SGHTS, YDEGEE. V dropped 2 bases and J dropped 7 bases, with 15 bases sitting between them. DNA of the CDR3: TGTGCCAGCAGCTTCTGGAGGAGTAGTGGGACCCAGTACTTC. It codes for CASSFWRSSGTQYF. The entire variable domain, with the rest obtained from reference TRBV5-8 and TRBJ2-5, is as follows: EAGVTQSPTHLIKTRGQQATLRCSPISGHTSVYWYQQALGLGLQFLLWYDEGEERNRGNFPPRFSGRQFPNYSSELNVNALELEDSALYLCASSFWRSSGTQYFGPGTRLLVL.

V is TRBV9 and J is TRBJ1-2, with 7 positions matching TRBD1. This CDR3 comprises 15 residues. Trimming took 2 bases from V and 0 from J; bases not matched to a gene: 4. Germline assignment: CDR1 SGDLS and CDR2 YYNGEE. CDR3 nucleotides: TGTGCCAGCAGCGTTGGACAGGAGGCTAACTATGGCTACACCTTC. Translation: CASSVGQEANYGYTF.

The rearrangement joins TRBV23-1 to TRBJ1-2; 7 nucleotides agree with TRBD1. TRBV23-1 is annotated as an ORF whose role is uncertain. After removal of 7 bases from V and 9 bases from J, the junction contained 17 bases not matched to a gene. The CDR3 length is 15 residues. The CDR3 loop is CASTDGTARLGRYTF. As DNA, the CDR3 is TGCGCCAGCACCGACGGGACAGCCAGACTCGGACGCTACACCTTC.

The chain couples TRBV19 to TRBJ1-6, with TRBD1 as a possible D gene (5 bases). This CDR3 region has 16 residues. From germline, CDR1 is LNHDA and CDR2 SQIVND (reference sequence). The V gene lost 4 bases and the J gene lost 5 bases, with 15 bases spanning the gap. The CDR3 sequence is CASSTYTRGNNSPLHF. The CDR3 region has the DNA TGTGCCAGTAGTACCTACACACGGGGGAATAATTCACCCCTCCACTTT.

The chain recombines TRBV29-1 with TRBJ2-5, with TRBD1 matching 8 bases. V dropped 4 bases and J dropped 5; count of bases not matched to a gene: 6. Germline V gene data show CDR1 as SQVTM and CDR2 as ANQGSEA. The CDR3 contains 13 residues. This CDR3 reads CSVAVTGGETQYF. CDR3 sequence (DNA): TGCAGCGTTGCGGTCACAGGGGGGGAGACCCAGTACTTC.

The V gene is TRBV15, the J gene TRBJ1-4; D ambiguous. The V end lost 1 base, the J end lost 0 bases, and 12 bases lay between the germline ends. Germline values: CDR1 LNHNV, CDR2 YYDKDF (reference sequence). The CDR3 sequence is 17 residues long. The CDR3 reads CATSRAPDTSTNEKLFF. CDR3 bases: TGTGCCACCAGCAGAGCCCCCGACACCTCAACTAATGAAAAACTGTTTTTT.

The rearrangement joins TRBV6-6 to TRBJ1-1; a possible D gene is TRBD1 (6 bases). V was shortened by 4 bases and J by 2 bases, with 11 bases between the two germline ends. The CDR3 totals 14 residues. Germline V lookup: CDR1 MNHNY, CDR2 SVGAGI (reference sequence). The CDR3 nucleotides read TGTGCCAGCAGTTGGGGGGGGCCCAACACTGAAGCTTTCTTT. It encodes CASSWGGPNTEAFF.

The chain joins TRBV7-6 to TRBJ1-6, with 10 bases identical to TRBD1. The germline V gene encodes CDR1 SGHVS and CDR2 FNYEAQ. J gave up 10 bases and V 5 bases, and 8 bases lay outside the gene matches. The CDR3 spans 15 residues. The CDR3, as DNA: TGTGCCAGCAGCCGGACTGGACAGGGGGGCTCACCCCTCCACTTT. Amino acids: CASSRTGQGGSPLHF.

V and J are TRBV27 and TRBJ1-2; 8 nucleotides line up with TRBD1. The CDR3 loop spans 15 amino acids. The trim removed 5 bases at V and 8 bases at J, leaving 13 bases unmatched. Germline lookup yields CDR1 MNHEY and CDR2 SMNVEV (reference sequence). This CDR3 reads CASSPQPGTGVGYTF. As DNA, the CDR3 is TGTGCCAGCAGTCCCCAGCCCGGGACAGGAGTCGGCTACACCTTC.

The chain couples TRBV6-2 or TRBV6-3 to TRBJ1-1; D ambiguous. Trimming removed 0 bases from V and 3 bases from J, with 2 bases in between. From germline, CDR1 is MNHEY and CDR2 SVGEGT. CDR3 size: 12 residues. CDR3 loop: CASSYSHTEAFF. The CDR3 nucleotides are TGTGCCAGCAGTTACTCACACACTGAAGCTTTCTTT.

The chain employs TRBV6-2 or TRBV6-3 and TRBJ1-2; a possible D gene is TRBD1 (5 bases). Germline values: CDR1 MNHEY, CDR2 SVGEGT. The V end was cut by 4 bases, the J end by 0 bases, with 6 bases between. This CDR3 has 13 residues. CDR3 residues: CASSSTANYGYTF. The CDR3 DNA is TGTGCCAGCAGTTCGACAGCTAACTATGGCTACACCTTC.

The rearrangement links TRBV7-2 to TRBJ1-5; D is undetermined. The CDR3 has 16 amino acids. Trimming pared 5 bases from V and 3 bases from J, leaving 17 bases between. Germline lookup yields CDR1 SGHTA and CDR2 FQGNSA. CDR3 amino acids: CASSLDARGFNQPQHF. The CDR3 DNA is TGTGCCAGCAGCCTCGACGCTAGAGGTTTCAATCAGCCCCAGCATTTT.

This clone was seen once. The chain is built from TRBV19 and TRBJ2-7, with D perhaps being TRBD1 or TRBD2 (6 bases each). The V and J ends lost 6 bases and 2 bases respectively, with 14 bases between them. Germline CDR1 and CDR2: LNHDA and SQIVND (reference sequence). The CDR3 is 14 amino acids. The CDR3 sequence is CASSQEGVTYEQYF. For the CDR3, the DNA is TGTGCCAGTAGCCAGGAGGGGGTAACCTACGAGCAGTACTTC.

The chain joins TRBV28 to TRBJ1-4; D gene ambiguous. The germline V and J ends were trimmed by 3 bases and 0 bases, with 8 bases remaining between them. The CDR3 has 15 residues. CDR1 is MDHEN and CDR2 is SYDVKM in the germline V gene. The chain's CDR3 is CASSFVGATNEKLFF. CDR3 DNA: TGTGCCAGCAGTTTTGTGGGAGCAACTAATGAAAAACTGTTTTTT.

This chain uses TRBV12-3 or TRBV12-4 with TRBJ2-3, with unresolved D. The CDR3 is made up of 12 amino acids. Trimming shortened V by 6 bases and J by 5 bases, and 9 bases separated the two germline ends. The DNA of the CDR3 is TGTGCCAGCAGCCTCCTCCTAGATACGCAGTATTTT. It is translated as CASSLLLDTQYF.

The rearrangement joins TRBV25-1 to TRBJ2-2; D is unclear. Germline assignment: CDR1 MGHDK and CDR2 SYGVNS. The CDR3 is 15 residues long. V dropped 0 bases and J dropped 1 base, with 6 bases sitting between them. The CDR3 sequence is CASSEYWENTGELFF. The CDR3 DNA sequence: TGTGCCAGCAGTGAATACTGGGAGAACACCGGGGAGCTGTTTTTT.

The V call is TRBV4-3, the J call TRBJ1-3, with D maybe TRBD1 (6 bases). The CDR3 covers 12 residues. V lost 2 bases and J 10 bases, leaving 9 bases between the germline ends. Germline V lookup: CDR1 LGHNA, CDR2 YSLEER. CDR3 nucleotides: TGCGCCAGCAGCCAAAGGGGGGGGACCATATATTTT. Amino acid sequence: CASSQRGGTIYF.

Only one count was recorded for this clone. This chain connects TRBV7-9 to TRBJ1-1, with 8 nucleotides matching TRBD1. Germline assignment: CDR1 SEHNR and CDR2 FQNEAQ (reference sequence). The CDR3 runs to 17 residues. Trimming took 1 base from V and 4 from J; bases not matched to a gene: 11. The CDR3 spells CASSLGGRGRVGTEAFF. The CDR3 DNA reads TGTGCCAGCAGCTTAGGGGGCAGGGGGCGGGTTGGCACTGAAGCTTTCTTT. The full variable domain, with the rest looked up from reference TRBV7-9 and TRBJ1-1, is DTGVSQNPRHKITKRGQNVTFRCDPISEHNRLYWYRQTLGQGPEFLTYFQNEAQLEKSRLLSDRFSAERPKGSFSTLEIQRTEQGDSAMYLCASSLGGRGRVGTEAFFGQGTRLTVV.

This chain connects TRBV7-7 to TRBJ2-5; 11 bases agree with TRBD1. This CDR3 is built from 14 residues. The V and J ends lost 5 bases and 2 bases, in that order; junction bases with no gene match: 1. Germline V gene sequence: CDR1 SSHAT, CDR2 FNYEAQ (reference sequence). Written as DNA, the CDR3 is TGTGCCAGCAGCCGGGACAGGGGGCAAGAGACCCAGTACTTC. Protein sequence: CASSRDRGQETQYF. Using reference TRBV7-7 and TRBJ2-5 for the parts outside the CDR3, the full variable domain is GAGVSQSPRYKVTKRGQDVTLRCDPISSHATLYWYQQALGQGPEFLTYFNYEAQPDKSGLPSDRFSAERPEGSISTLTIQRTEQRDSAMYRCASSRDRGQETQYFGPGTRLLVL.

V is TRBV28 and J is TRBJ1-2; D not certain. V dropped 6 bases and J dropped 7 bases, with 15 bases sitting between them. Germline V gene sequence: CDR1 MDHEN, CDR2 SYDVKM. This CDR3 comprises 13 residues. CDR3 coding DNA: TGTGCCAGCAGGGTGGCGGGTCAGCTTGGCTACACCTTC. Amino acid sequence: CASRVAGQLGYTF.

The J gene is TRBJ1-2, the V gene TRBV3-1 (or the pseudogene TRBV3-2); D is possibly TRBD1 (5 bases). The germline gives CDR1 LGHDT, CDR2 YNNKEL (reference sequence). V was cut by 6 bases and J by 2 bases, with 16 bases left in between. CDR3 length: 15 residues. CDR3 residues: CASSPNGAGNYGYTF. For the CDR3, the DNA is TGTGCCAGCAGTCCCAACGGGGCAGGGAACTATGGCTACACCTTC.

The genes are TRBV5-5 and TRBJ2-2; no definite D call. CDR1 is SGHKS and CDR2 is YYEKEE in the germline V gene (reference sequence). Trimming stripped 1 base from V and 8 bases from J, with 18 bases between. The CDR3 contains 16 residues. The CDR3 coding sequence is TGTGCCAGCAGCTTGTGGGGAACAGCCTCCCCGGGGGAGCTGTTTTTT. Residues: CASSLWGTASPGELFF. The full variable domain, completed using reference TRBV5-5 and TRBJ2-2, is DAGVTQSPTHLIKTRGQQVTLRCSPISGHKSVSWYQQVLGQGPQFIFQYYEKEERGRGNFPDRFSARQFPNYSSELNVNALLLGDSALYLCASSLWGTASPGELFFGEGSRLTVL.